This is a list of T cell receptor beta chains from one sample in a study of cytomegalovirus exposure and HLA in healthy donors. Sequenced by immunoSEQ multiplex PCR; TCRdb stores in-frame clones only, minus some. The data show 160,000 or so clones, roughly 80% seen once. The sequencing input was PBMCs. These receptors were obtained from a male donor in good health and CMV-seropositive. Each CDR3 is given with its conserved first and last residue. D genes are given only for firm matches. Clone size is stated in some rows and not others, as once, few, many or a class when expanded.

>once|TRBV18|TRBJ2-6|TRBD1
CASSPPTGMAVGANGLTF
TGTGCCAGCTCACCACCGACAGGGATGGCTGTTGGGGCCAACGGCCTGACTTTC
>once|TRBV7-6|TRBJ2-3|TRBD1
CASRSTRDRVIDTQYF
TGTGCCAGCAGGTCTACCCGGGACAGGGTCATAGATACGCAGTATTTT
>once|TRBV11-2|TRBJ2-2|TRBD2
CASSPASGGVTGELFF
TGTGCCAGCAGCCCCGCTAGCGGGGGGGTAACCGGGGAGCTGTTTTTT
>-|TRBV19|TRBJ1-1|TRBD1
CASIPGQEVRSTEAFF
TGTGCCAGTATTCCGGGACAGGAAGTCCGGAGCACTGAAGCTTTCTTT
>-|TRBV19|TRBJ1-2|TRBD1
CASTLGSGQGASGYTF
TGTGCCAGTACTTTGGGGAGCGGACAGGGGGCGTCGGGCTACACCTTC
>-|TRBV5-1|TRBJ1-2|-
CASSLSAGSNYGYTF
TGCGCCAGCAGCCTATCCGCAGGGTCTAACTATGGCTACACCTTC
>-|TRBV4-3|TRBJ2-1|TRBD1
CASSQETGYNEQFF
TGCGCCAGCAGCCAGGAGACAGGGTACAATGAGCAGTTCTTC
>once|TRBV2|TRBJ2-4|TRBD2
CASSGASGSLPGQYF
TGTGCCAGCAGTGGGGCTAGCGGGAGCCTCCCTGGTCAGTACTTC
>once|TRBV5-4|TRBJ2-7|TRBD1
CASSSTGVYEQYF
TGTGCCAGCAGCTCTACAGGGGTCTACGAGCAGTACTTC
>-|TRBV5-1|TRBJ1-2|-
CASSEVTARGFGYTF
TGCGCCAGCAGCGAAGTGACAGCTAGGGGATTTGGCTACACCTTC
>-|TRBV19|TRBJ2-7|-
CASHPSDGSSYEQYF
TGTGCCAGTCATCCTTCGGACGGGAGCTCCTACGAGCAGTACTTC
>once|TRBV5-1|TRBJ2-5|TRBD2
CASRLAGAGETQYF
TGCGCCAGCAGACTAGCGGGAGCCGGAGAGACCCAGTACTTC
>-|TRBV7-9|TRBJ2-1|-
CASSFASAGEQFF
TGTGCCAGCAGCTTCGCCTCGGCGGGTGAGCAGTTCTTC
>-|TRBV10-1|TRBJ2-1|TRBD1
CASSEPGQGYNEQFF
TGCGCCAGCAGTGAGCCCGGACAGGGTTACAATGAGCAGTTCTTC
>-|TRBV10-3|TRBJ2-3|TRBD2
CAIRSTSGDRVSSTDTQYF
TGTGCCATCAGATCGACTAGCGGGGACCGCGTTTCGAGCACAGATACGCAGTATTTT
>-|TRBV6-5|TRBJ2-2|-
CASSYSGPANTGELFF
TGTGCCAGCAGTTACTCTGGGCCGGCGAACACCGGGGAGCTGTTTTTT
>-|TRBV5-6|TRBJ1-1|-
CASSFGVGNTEAFF
-
>-|TRBV7-9|TRBJ2-5|-
CASRNGAGAIETQYF
TGTGCCAGCAGAAATGGGGCAGGGGCCATAGAGACCCAGTACTTC
>-|TRBV2|TRBJ2-2|-
CASSLEGNTGELFF
TGTGCCAGCAGTCTAGAGGGGAACACCGGGGAGCTGTTTTTT
>few|TRBV4-3|TRBJ2-1|TRBD2
CASSPQVGTRHEQFF
TGCGCCAGCAGCCCGCAGGTCGGGACTAGGCATGAGCAGTTCTTC
>-|TRBV30|TRBJ2-4|-
CAWGSSNSQYF
TGTGCCTGGGGGAGTTCAAACAGTCAGTACTTC
>-|TRBV7-9|TRBJ1-2|-
CASSFTGTRGYTF
TGTGCCAGCAGCTTTACCGGGACACGGGGCTACACCTTC
>-|TRBV4-3|TRBJ2-1|TRBD2
CASSQAGGSYNEQFF
TGCGCCAGCAGCCAAGCGGGGGGCTCCTACAATGAGCAGTTCTTC
>once|TRBV11-2|TRBJ2-3|TRBD2
CASRDSGSLPDTQYF
TGTGCCAGCAGAGATAGCGGGAGCCTTCCAGATACGCAGTATTTT
>-|TRBV7-9|TRBJ2-1|TRBD2
CSSSLDREGRFF
TGTTCCAGCAGCTTAGATAGGGAGGGTAGGTTCTTC
>once|TRBV7-9|TRBJ2-2|-
CASSPSTGELFF
TGTGCCAGCAGCCCTAGTACCGGGGAGCTGTTTTTT
>-|TRBV27|TRBJ1-1|-
CASSLGPQGGGTEAFF
TGTGCCAGCAGTTTGGGTCCACAGGGTGGAGGCACTGAAGCTTTCTTT
>-|TRBV7-8|TRBJ2-1|TRBD2
CASIPKGSGRVRLGNEQFF
TGTGCCAGCATCCCGAAGGGTAGCGGGAGAGTACGTTTGGGCAATGAGCAGTTCTTC